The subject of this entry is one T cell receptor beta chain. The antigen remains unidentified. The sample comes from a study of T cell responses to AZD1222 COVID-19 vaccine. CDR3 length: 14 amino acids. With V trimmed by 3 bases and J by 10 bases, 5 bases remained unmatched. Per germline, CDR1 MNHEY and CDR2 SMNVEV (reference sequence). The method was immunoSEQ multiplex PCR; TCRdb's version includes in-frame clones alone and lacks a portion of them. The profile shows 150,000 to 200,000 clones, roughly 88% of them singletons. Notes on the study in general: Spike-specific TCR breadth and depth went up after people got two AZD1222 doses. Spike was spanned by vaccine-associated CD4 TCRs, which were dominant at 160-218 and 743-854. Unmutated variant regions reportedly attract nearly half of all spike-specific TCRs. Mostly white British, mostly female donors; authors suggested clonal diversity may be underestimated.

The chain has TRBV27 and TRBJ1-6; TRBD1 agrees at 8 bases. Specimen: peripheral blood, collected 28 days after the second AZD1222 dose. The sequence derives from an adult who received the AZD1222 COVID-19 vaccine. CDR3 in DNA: TGTGCCAGCAGTTTTAGGTCAGGGGGCTCACCCCTCCACTTT. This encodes CASSFRSGGSPLHF.